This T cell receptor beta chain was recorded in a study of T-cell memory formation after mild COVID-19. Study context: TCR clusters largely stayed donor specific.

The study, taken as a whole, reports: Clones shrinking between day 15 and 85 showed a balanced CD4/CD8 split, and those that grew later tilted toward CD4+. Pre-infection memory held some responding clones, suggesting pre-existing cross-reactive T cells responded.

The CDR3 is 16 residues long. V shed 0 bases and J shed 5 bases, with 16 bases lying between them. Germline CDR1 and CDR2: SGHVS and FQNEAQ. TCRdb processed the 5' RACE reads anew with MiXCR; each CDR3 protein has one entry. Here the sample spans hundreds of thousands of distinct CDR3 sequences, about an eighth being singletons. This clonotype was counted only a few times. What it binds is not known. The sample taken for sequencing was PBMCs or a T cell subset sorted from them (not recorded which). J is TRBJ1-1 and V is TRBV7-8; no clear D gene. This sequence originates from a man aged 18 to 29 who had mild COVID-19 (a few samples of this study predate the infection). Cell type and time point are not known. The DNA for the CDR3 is TGTGCCAGCAGCTTAGCCCTGGGCCGAATGGGTACTGAAGCTTTCTTT. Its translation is CASSLALGRMGTEAFF.